The 28 T cell receptor beta chains below were found in one sample sequenced in a study of Ad26.COV2.S vaccination and SARS-CoV-2 variants. Only in-frame clones appear in the TCRdb table, and some are missing; sequencing was by immunoSEQ multiplex PCR. This table has just over 350,000 clones, about 90% appearing once. The source material was peripheral blood, sampled after recovery from COVID-19. The receptors derive from a human donor who had recovered from COVID-19.

The chain uses TRBV5-1 and TRBJ2-5, with TRBD2 matching over 8 bases. The CDR3 length is 15 residues. The germline gives CDR1 SGHRS, CDR2 YFSETQ. V shed 4 bases, J shed 5 bases, and the junction held 10 bases outside the gene matches. The CDR3 protein is CASSGGQRGLETQYF. CDR3 coding DNA: TGCGCCAGCAGCGGCGGTCAGCGGGGGTTGGAGACCCAGTACTTC.

The chain has TRBV2 and TRBJ2-3; the match to TRBD2 covers 11 bases. This CDR3 is 16 amino acids long. Trimming cost V 6 bases and J 2 bases; bases outside gene matches: 7. In germline, CDR1 is SNHLY, CDR2 FYNNEI. The CDR3 DNA is TGTGCCAGCAGCTTAGGGACTAGCGGAAACACAGATACGCAGTATTTT. Its translation: CASSLGTSGNTDTQYF.

V and J are TRBV7-9 and TRBJ2-5; D remains ambiguous. Trimming removed 4 bases from V and 5 bases from J, with 5 bases in between. The CDR3 totals 11 residues. Looked up from germline, CDR1 is SEHNR and CDR2 is FQNEAQ (reference sequence). In DNA form, the CDR3 reads TGTGCCAGCAGCTCCCCGGAGACCCAGTACTTC. It translates to CASSSPETQYF.

The gene calls are TRBV5-1 and TRBJ1-2; D uncertain. CDR1 is SGHRS and CDR2 is YFSETQ in the germline V gene. Trimming shortened V by 0 bases and J by 8 bases, and 11 bases separated the two germline ends. The CDR3 runs to 13 residues. The CDR3 DNA follows: TGCGCCAGCAGCTTGGCCACGGGGAAAGGCTACACCTTC. Encoded protein: CASSLATGKGYTF.

This clone came up once. This chain uses TRBV10-1 with TRBJ2-1; weak D call: TRBD1 (6 bases). Germline V lookup: CDR1 WNHNN, CDR2 SYGVQD (reference sequence). This CDR3 comprises 17 residues. Trimming pared 10 bases from V and 1 base from J, leaving 23 bases between. The CDR3 sequence is CATSPRGGIKSYNEQFF. CDR3 DNA sequence: TGCGCCACCAGCCCGCGAGGGGGAATCAAATCCTACAATGAGCAGTTCTTC.

In its sample, this clone was seen once. The genes are TRBV10-2 and TRBJ1-6; 11 bases agree with TRBD1. Trimming took 3 bases from V and 7 from J; bases not matched to a gene: 8. Germline CDR1 is WSHSY and CDR2 is SAAADI. The CDR3 covers 17 residues. This chain's CDR3 is CASSDRTGGLANSPLHF. For the CDR3, the DNA is TGCGCCAGCAGTGACAGGACAGGGGGCCTAGCGAATTCACCCCTCCACTTT.

This chain uses TRBV9 with TRBJ2-1; D possibly corresponds to TRBD2 (5 bases). Germline loops: CDR1 SGDLS, CDR2 YYNGEE. The CDR3 is made up of 17 amino acids. V was cut by 0 bases and J by 1 base, with 14 bases left in between. The chain's CDR3 is CASSVEIGEGSYNEQFF. In nucleotides, the CDR3 is TGTGCCAGCAGCGTAGAAATCGGGGAAGGGTCCTACAATGAGCAGTTCTTC.

The chain joins TRBV5-4 to TRBJ2-1; D remains ambiguous. V was trimmed by 0 bases and J by 0 bases, leaving 4 bases between them. The CDR3 sequence is 14 residues long. Germline V CDR1 and CDR2: SGHNT, YYREEE (reference sequence). CDR3 nucleotides: TGTGCCAGCAGCTTGGGGGGCTCCTACAATGAGCAGTTCTTC. Residues: CASSLGGSYNEQFF. Variable domain in full (rest from reference TRBV5-4 and TRBJ2-1): ETGVTQSPTHLIKTRGQQVTLRCSSQSGHNTVSWYQQALGQGPQFIFQYYREEENGRGNFPPRFSGLQFPNYSSELNVNALELDDSALYLCASSLGGSYNEQFFGPGTRLTVL.

CDR3 coding DNA: TGTGCCAGCAGTTACCGAGGCGCCGGGGCTGAAGCTTTCTTT. Translated, it gives CASSYRGAGAEAFF. The V and J genes are TRBV6-5 and TRBJ1-1, with D uncertain. The germline V gene has CDR1 MNHEY and CDR2 SVGAGI. The ends were cut back, 2 bases at V and 6 bases at J, with 13 bases in the middle. The CDR3 is made up of 14 amino acids.

The chain is built from TRBV5-1 and TRBJ2-3; D unclear. Trimming cost V 0 bases and J 1 base, with 9 bases left between them. CDR3 length equals 15 residues. Germline V gene sequence: CDR1 SGHRS, CDR2 YFSETQ. CDR3 in amino acids: CASSLDVVGTDTQYF. CDR3 DNA sequence: TGCGCCAGCAGCTTGGATGTAGTTGGCACAGATACGCAGTATTTT.

The chain recombines TRBV7-3 with TRBJ2-2; TRBD2 might be the D (5 bases). The V end lost 3 bases, the J end lost 3 bases, and 14 bases lay between the germline ends. CDR1 and CDR2 (germline): SGHTA, FQGTGA. This CDR3 is 16 amino acids long. CDR3 DNA: TGTGCCAGCAGCTTGAACGGGGTTAAGGACACCGGGGAGCTGTTTTTT. This encodes CASSLNGVKDTGELFF.

A remark on this clone: The same CDR3 arises from other DNA sequences in this sample as well. The V call is TRBV5-1, the J call TRBJ2-1; 7 bases are a match to TRBD1. Germline-derived CDR1 and CDR2 are SGHRS and YFSETQ. Trimming at V came to 0 bases and at J to 3 bases, leaving 0 bases not matched to a gene. The CDR3 consists of 14 residues. CDR3 coding DNA: TGCGCCAGCAGCTTGGGACAGGGCTACAATGAGCAGTTCTTC. As protein: CASSLGQGYNEQFF. The full variable domain, its missing parts supplied by reference TRBV5-1 and TRBJ2-1, is KAGVTQTPRYLIKTRGQQVTLSCSPISGHRSVSWYQQTPGQGLQFLFEYFSETQRNKGNFPGRFSGRQFSNSRSEMNVSTLELGDSALYLCASSLGQGYNEQFFGPGTRLTVL.

As to this clone: This CDR3 is also generated by other DNA sequences in the sample. This chain links TRBV3-1 (or the pseudogene TRBV3-2) with TRBJ2-7; 10 nucleotides line up with TRBD1. V was clipped by 4 bases and J by 2 bases; unmatched bases: 2. Germline CDR1 LGHDT, CDR2 YNNKEL (reference sequence). The CDR3 sequence is 14 residues long. This CDR3 reads CASSPGTGAYEQYF. CDR3 nucleotides: TGTGCCAGCAGCCCCGGGACAGGGGCCTACGAGCAGTACTTC.

The chain links TRBV11-2 to TRBJ2-5; D may be TRBD2 (7 bases). Per the germline V gene, CDR1 is SGHAT and CDR2 is FQNNGV. The length of the CDR3 is 13 residues. Trimming took off 8 bases at V and 3 bases at J, with 13 bases between the two ends. The CDR3 DNA follows: TGTGCCAGCTCTCGGGGGGCAAAAGAGACCCAGTACTTC. It yields the protein CASSRGAKETQYF. Using reference TRBV11-2 and TRBJ2-5 for the parts outside the CDR3, the full variable domain is EAGVAQSPRYKIIEKRQSVAFWCNPISGHATLYWYQQILGQGPKLLIQFQNNGVVDDSQLPKDRFSAERLKGVDSTLKIQPAKLEDSAVYLCASSRGAKETQYFGPGTRLLVL.

This chain links TRBV18 with TRBJ1-2; D is unresolved. In germline, CDR1 is KGHSH, CDR2 LQKENI. The V end lost 2 bases, the J end lost 7 bases, and 23 bases lay between the germline ends. The CDR3 contains 17 residues. CDR3 region: CASSPYKSVGIEFGYTF. The CDR3, as DNA: TGTGCCAGCTCACCATATAAAAGTGTGGGGATTGAATTTGGCTACACCTTC. The full variable domain, its missing parts supplied by reference TRBV18 and TRBJ1-2, is NAGVMQNPRHLVRRRGQEARLRCSPMKGHSHVYWYRQLPEEGLKFMVYLQKENIIDESGMPKERFSAEFPKEGPSILRIQQVVRGDSAAYFCASSPYKSVGIEFGYTFGSGTRLTVV.

The chain uses TRBV9 and TRBJ1-1, with 7 bases matching TRBD1. V trimming: 0 bases; J trimming: 1 base; junction bases outside the gene matches: 3. Germline CDR1 and CDR2: SGDLS and YYNGEE. CDR3 size: 15 residues. The CDR3 sequence: CASSVDWDRNTEAFF. The DNA of the CDR3 is TGTGCCAGCAGCGTAGATTGGGACAGGAACACTGAAGCTTTCTTT.

The chain is built from TRBV5-4 and TRBJ2-7; D may be TRBD2 (6 bases). CDR1 is SGHNT, CDR2 YYREEE, per germline (reference sequence). CDR3 size: 13 residues. V lost 0 bases and J 2 bases, leaving 6 bases between the germline ends. As DNA, the CDR3 is TGTGCCAGCAGCTTGGGGACTACCTACGAGCAGTACTTC. It translates to CASSLGTTYEQYF.

CDR3 nucleotides: TGTGCCAGCAGCCAGGCGGGGGTGGCGAACACTGAAGCTTTCTTT. Residues: CASSQAGVANTEAFF. The rearrangement uses TRBV14 and TRBJ1-1; a possible D gene is TRBD1 (5 bases). The germline V gene encodes CDR1 SGHDN and CDR2 FVKESK. The CDR3 is 15 amino acids. Trimming cost V 3 bases and J 1 base, with 12 bases left between them.

The genes are TRBV29-1 and TRBJ1-1, with TRBD1 identical over 7 bases. There are 13 residues in the CDR3. Germline CDR1 and CDR2: SQVTM and ANQGSEA. The CDR3 region is CSYSRQGNTEAFF. DNA of the CDR3: TGCAGTTATAGTAGACAGGGGAACACTGAAGCTTTCTTT. Complete variable domain (other parts from reference TRBV29-1 and TRBJ1-1): SAVISQKPSRDICQRGTSLTIQCQVDSQVTMMFWYRQQPGQSLTLIATANQGSEATYESGFVIDKFPISRPNLTFSTLTVSNMSPEDSSIYLCSYSRQGNTEAFFGQGTRLTVV.

In this sample, this clone turned up once. In nucleotides, the CDR3 is TGTGCCAGTAGTGAGTTTGCAGGGACTGAAGCTTTCTTT. This gives the protein CASSEFAGTEAFF. V usage is TRBV19 and J usage is TRBJ1-1; maybe TRBD1 (5 bases). The CDR3 is made up of 13 amino acids. Germline CDR1 and CDR2: LNHDA and SQIVND (reference sequence). Trimming took off 5 bases at V and 5 bases at J, with 12 bases between the two ends.

The CDR3: CASSNRGTEAFF. Here the CDR3 DNA reads TGTGCCAGCAGTAACAGGGGCACTGAAGCTTTCTTT. This rearrangement joins TRBV12-3 or TRBV12-4 to TRBJ1-1; TRBD1 matches 7 bases. This CDR3 is 12 amino acids long. The V and J ends lost 5 bases and 4 bases, in that order; junction bases with no gene match: 1.

The J gene is TRBJ1-5, the V gene TRBV27; D gene ambiguous. Germline V gene lookup returns CDR1 MNHEY and CDR2 SMNVEV (reference sequence). The CDR3 is made up of 15 amino acids. The V and J ends lost 4 bases and 0 bases respectively, with 10 bases between them. The CDR3 DNA is TGTGCCAGCAGTTCTGACACCTATAGCAATCAGCCCCAGCATTTT. It codes for CASSSDTYSNQPQHF.

The V call is TRBV20-1, the J call TRBJ1-4, with 7 bases lining up with TRBD1. The CDR3 extends over 14 amino acids. CDR1 is DFQATT, CDR2 SNEGSKA, per germline (reference sequence). V was pared by 3 bases and J by 8 bases, with 9 bases of the junction left unmatched. CDR3 amino acids: CSASKTGVGEKLFF. The CDR3 coding sequence is TGCAGTGCTAGTAAAACAGGGGTAGGGGAAAAACTGTTTTTT.

The gene calls are TRBV7-9 and TRBJ1-1; no firm D call. The germline gives CDR1 SEHNR, CDR2 FQNEAQ (reference sequence). The CDR3 runs 15 residues. The germline V and J ends were trimmed by 2 bases and 1 base, with 11 bases remaining between them. CDR3 coding DNA: TGTGCCAGCAGCTTAAACCGGGCTCCGAACACTGAAGCTTTCTTT. Residues: CASSLNRAPNTEAFF.

V usage is TRBV5-1 and J usage is TRBJ2-1, with 13 bases fitting TRBD2. This CDR3 is 14 amino acids long. Germline V gene data show CDR1 as SGHRS and CDR2 as YFSETQ. Trimming removed 3 bases from V and 12 bases from J; junction bases left unmatched: 6. The CDR3 DNA is TGCGCCAGCAGCTCCGGACTAGCGGGGGCCTCGCAGTTCTTC. Translating gives CASSSGLAGASQFF.

The chain uses TRBV10-2 and TRBJ1-1; a possible D gene is TRBD1 (6 bases). Trimming took off 6 bases at V and 1 base at J, with 18 bases between the two ends. CDR1 and CDR2 (germline): WSHSY, SAAADI. The CDR3 spans 16 residues. The chain's CDR3 is CASSRGPGTPNTEAFF. For the CDR3, the DNA is TGCGCCAGCAGCCGCGGTCCCGGGACACCGAACACTGAAGCTTTCTTT.

The genes are TRBV21-1 and TRBJ1-1. TRBV21-1 is noted as a pseudogene. The CDR3 runs 16 residues. The CDR3 loop is CASSKKREWVNTEAFF. The CDR3 coding sequence is TGTGCCAGCAGCAAAAAAAGGGAATGGGTGAACACTGAAGCTTTCTTT.

This clone occurred a few times. J is TRBJ1-2 and V is TRBV5-1; no definite D call. With 4 bases removed from V and 7 bases from J, the gap between germline ends came to 11 bases. CDR1 SGHRS and CDR2 YFSETQ come from the germline V gene. The CDR3 contains 12 residues. The CDR3 DNA reads as TGCGCCAGCAGCATTGGGGAGTCTGGCTACACCTTC. Its protein product is CASSIGESGYTF.